This is a list of T cell receptor beta chains from one sample in a study of shared clonotypes between healthy human individuals. Only in-frame clones appear in the TCRdb table, and some are missing; sequencing was by immunoSEQ multiplex PCR. The repertoire holds 450,000 to 500,000 clones, 65% to 85% seen once, with roughly 13% in the top ten. Material: PBMCs. These receptors originate from a woman aged 40 to 50 in good health. Some clones in this sample may be carry-over from other donors' samples. The CDR3 runs from the conserved cysteine through the conserved F or W. The D gene is left open where the match is weak. A clone size is listed for some rows: how often the clone was seen (once, few, many), or a class if it is expanded.

TRBJ2-7	NA	TRBV18	TRBD1	TGTGCCAGCTCACCACCGGGACAGATGACCTACGAGCAGTACTTC	CASSPPGQMTYEQYF
TRBJ2-7	NA	TRBV7-2	NA	TGTGCCAGCAGCTTAGGGCCGGGCCTCGAATACGAGCAGTACTTC	CASSLGPGLEYEQYF
TRBJ2-1	NA	TRBV11-3	TRBD2	TGTGCCAGCAGCTCAAGGAGTTCTAGCGGCTCCTACAATGAGCAGTTCTTC	CASSSRSSSGSYNEQFF
TRBJ1-2	many	TRBV6-1	TRBD1	TGTGCCAGCAGTGCGGACAGGGGCCGCGTCCCGAACTATGGCTACACCTTC	CASSADRGRVPNYGYTF
TRBJ2-4	NA	TRBV7-9	TRBD2	TGTGCCAGCAGCTTTGTGATGGGACTAGCGTTCATTCAGTACTTC	CASSFVMGLAFIQYF
TRBJ2-7	NA	TRBV2	NA	TGTGCCAGCAGTGAAGACCGTCAGGGCAACGAGCAGTACTTC	CASSEDRQGNEQYF
TRBJ2-7	NA	TRBV28	TRBD2	TGTGCCAGCAGTTCCGCTCTAGCGGGAAGACGCTACGAGCAGTACTTC	CASSSALAGRRYEQYF
TRBJ2-1	NA	TRBV11-1	NA	TGTGCCAGCAGCCCCCTCGTGGGGGTGGGAAATGAGCAGTTCTTC	CASSPLVGVGNEQFF
TRBJ1-1	NA	TRBV15	NA	TGTGCCACCAGCGGATGGACAGTCGGCACTGAAGCTTTCTTT	CATSGWTVGTEAFF
TRBJ2-3	few	TRBV18	TRBD2	TGTGCCAGCTCACCGGCGGGGGGGCCAGACACAGATACGCAGTATTTT	CASSPAGGPDTDTQYF
TRBJ2-7	NA	TRBV29-1	NA	TGCAGCGTTCTGGGATTTACAGGTGACGAGCAGTACTTC	CSVLGFTGDEQYF
TRBJ2-1	NA	TRBV7-9	NA	TGTGCCAGCAGCAAGCCCGGGAATGAGCAGTTCTTC	CASSKPGNEQFF
TRBJ2-2	NA	TRBV28	TRBD2	TGTGCCAGCAGCGCCCCGGGACTAGCGGGAGCGATCGGGGAGCTGTTTTTT	CASSAPGLAGAIGELFF
TRBJ1-2	NA	TRBV9	TRBD1	TGTGCCAGCAGCACCCAGGGGGGTGTTGGCTACACCTTC	CASSTQGGVGYTF
TRBJ2-1	NA	TRBV29-1	NA	TGCAGCGTTGTCGCCTTCGGACAGTTCTTC	CSVVAFGQFF
TRBJ2-1	NA	TRBV10-3	NA	TGTGCCACCCGGGGAGGCGGCAGACTCAATGAGCAGTTCTTC	CATRGGGRLNEQFF
TRBJ1-1	NA	TRBV5-4	TRBD1	TGTGCCAGCAGCCAGGACAGGGTCTTCACTGAAGCTTTCTTT	CASSQDRVFTEAFF
TRBJ2-7	NA	TRBV11-1	NA	TGTGCCAGCAGGGGCGGGTTCTACGAGCAGTACTTC	CASRGGFYEQYF
TRBJ2-1	NA	TRBV7-3	TRBD2	TGTGCCAGCAGCTTAACAAGCGGGAGGGCCCGCAATGAGCAGTTCTTC	CASSLTSGRARNEQFF
TRBJ1-5	once	TRBV19	NA	TGTGCCAGTAGTATCGTGGTCTGGCAGCCCCAGCATTTT	CASSIVVWQPQHF
TRBJ1-2	NA	TRBV5-1	NA	TGCGCCAGCAGCTTGGTTGGCCAGGACTATGGCTACACCTTC	CASSLVGQDYGYTF
TRBJ2-5	NA	TRBV5-1	NA	TGCGCCAGCACCCCCGGCCAGAACAGAGAGACCCAGTACTTC	CASTPGQNRETQYF
TRBJ2-1	NA	TRBV7-2	TRBD2	TGTGCCAGCAGCCCAGCGGGAACCTACAATGAGCAGTTCTTC	CASSPAGTYNEQFF
TRBJ2-4	NA	TRBV7-2	NA	TGTGCCAGCAGCATTTCTTCATCGAACATTCAGTACTTC	CASSISSSNIQYF
TRBJ2-3	NA	TRBV7-9	TRBD2	TGTGCCAGCAGCTTAGCGGCCAGCGGGAGAACAGATACGCAGTATTTT	CASSLAASGRTDTQYF
TRBJ1-6	NA	TRBV28	NA	TGTGCCAGCAGTTTAACAGGGAATTCACCCCTCCACTTT	CASSLTGNSPLHF
TRBJ1-1	NA	TRBV7-2	TRBD1	TGTGCCAGCAGCCCCCCCCCAGGGGGAGACACTGAAGCTTTCTTT	CASSPPPGGDTEAFF
TRBJ2-7	NA	TRBV28	TRBD2	TGTGCCAGCAGTTTTACCGGGAGGCTCTACGAGCAGTACTTC	CASSFTGRLYEQYF
TRBJ1-2	once	TRBV10-3	NA	TGTGCCATCAGTGAAGCCGGACAGCGTGGCTACACCTTC	CAISEAGQRGYTF
TRBJ2-2	NA	TRBV11-2	NA	TGTGCCAGCAGCTTATACCAGATGAACACCGGGGAGCTGTTTTTT	CASSLYQMNTGELFF
TRBJ2-3	NA	TRBV29-1	TRBD2	TGCAGCGCGAGCGGGAGGGCCAGGACAGATACGCAGTATTTT	CSASGRARTDTQYF
TRBJ2-3	NA	TRBV19	TRBD2	TGTGCCAGTAGTACTAGCGGAGGGTCGGCAGATACGCAGTATTTT	CASSTSGGSADTQYF
TRBJ2-7	NA	TRBV28	TRBD2	TGTGCCAGCACCCCTTCTGGGAGGGCGCAAGAGCAGTACTTC	CASTPSGRAQEQYF
TRBJ1-1	NA	TRBV9	NA	TGTGCCAGCAGCGTTGGAGGGCCCGACACTGAAGCTTTCTTT	CASSVGGPDTEAFF
TRBJ2-7	NA	TRBV15	NA	TGTGCCACCAGCGGACCCTGGTGGAGGGCTTCCTACGAGCAGTACTTC	CATSGPWWRASYEQYF
TRBJ2-3	NA	TRBV7-2	NA	TGTGCCAGCAGCTTAGATCCGGGACCTAGCACAGATACGCAGTATTTT	CASSLDPGPSTDTQYF
TRBJ2-7	NA	TRBV14	NA	TGTGCCAGCAGCCGGGAACTAGCTGGTCGCAACGAGCAGTACTTC	CASSRELAGRNEQYF
TRBJ2-3	NA	TRBV28	NA	TGTGCCAGCAGTCCCCTAGAGCGGAGATACACAGATACGCAGTATTTT	CASSPLERRYTDTQYF
TRBJ2-5	many	TRBV10-3	TRBD2	TGTGCCATCAGTGACGCCGGGACTACCACCCAAGAGACCCAGTACTTC	CAISDAGTTTQETQYF
TRBJ2-3	NA	TRBV5-1	TRBD2	TGCGCCAGCAGCACCGGACTAGCGGGAGGGTTCACAGATACGCAGTATTTT	CASSTGLAGGFTDTQYF
TRBJ2-7	NA	TRBV27	TRBD2	TGTGCCAGCAGTTTAAGAGCTAGCGGGAGTAAGCAGTACTTC	CASSLRASGSKQYF
TRBJ1-2	NA	TRBV28	TRBD1	TGTGCCAGCAGTTTAACATCAGGGGGTTCAAATGGCTACACCTTC	CASSLTSGGSNGYTF
TRBJ2-1	many	TRBV15	NA	TGTGCCACCAGCAGAGTCCAATTCACCCAGGGTTACAATGAGCAGTTCTTC	CATSRVQFTQGYNEQFF
TRBJ1-1	NA	TRBV28	NA	TGTGCCAGCAGTGTGGGCCGAGAAGCTTTCTTT	CASSVGREAFF
TRBJ2-1	NA	TRBV5-4	TRBD2	TGTGCCAGCAGACTTACTAGCGGACCCTCCTACAATGAGCAGTTCTTC	CASRLTSGPSYNEQFF
TRBJ1-5	NA	TRBV27	NA	TGTGCCAGCAGTCCAGGTCGAGTCAATCAGCCCCAGCATTTT	CASSPGRVNQPQHF
TRBJ1-1	NA	TRBV7-2	NA	TGTGCCAGCAGCCCCGTGACCAGGGGCTGGGGCACTGAAGCTTTCTTT	CASSPVTRGWGTEAFF